This T cell receptor (beta chain) was retrieved from a study of cytomegalovirus exposure and HLA in healthy donors. CDR1 is SGHRS and CDR2 is YFSETQ in the germline V gene. The CDR3 runs 14 residues. V dropped 0 bases and J dropped 5; count of bases not matched to a gene: 2. Clones were sequenced by immunoSEQ multiplex PCR, and TCRdb holds only the in-frame ones, with some missing. The sample lists over 45,000 clones; 90% to 95% were seen once. Sequencing used PBMCs. The chain carries TRBV5-1 and TRBJ2-1; 7 bases match TRBD2. The receptor was isolated from a man younger than 30 in good health and CMV-seronegative. Here the CDR3 reads CASSLGGRDNEQFF. DNA of the CDR3: TGCGCCAGCAGCTTGGGCGGGAGAGACAATGAGCAGTTCTTC.